This T cell receptor (beta chain) was sequenced for a study of cytomegalovirus exposure and HLA in healthy donors. The study, taken as a whole, reports: In vitro checks showed that a few CMV-associated chains really do target CMV antigens.

This clone was found a few times. Its matching antigen is unknown. With 60 Vbeta and 13 Jbeta primers, the PCR was carried out. In the authors' workflow: Later, some 75 million unique TCR beta chains were counted in an analysis, and about 10 million of them were shared. TCRdb keeps only in-frame clones here, not all; method: immunoSEQ multiplex PCR. The V and J calls and the clone size are those of that table, but D and trimming were determined from the DNA. The table lists about 160,000 clones, roughly 85% of them singletons, with around 0.93% in the top ten. CDR1 MGHRA and CDR2 YSYEKL come from the germline V gene. With 0 bases removed from V and 8 bases from J, the gap between germline ends came to 19 bases. CDR3 length: 17 residues.

The V gene is TRBV4-1, the J gene TRBJ1-4, with D perhaps TRBD1 (6 bases). The origin of this receptor is a woman in her 30s in good health and CMV-seronegative. The specimen sequenced was PBMCs. CDR3 in amino acids: CASSQERAGGAREKLFF. For the CDR3, the DNA is TGCGCCAGCAGCCAAGAACGTGCTGGGGGGGCGCGGGAAAAACTGTTTTTT.